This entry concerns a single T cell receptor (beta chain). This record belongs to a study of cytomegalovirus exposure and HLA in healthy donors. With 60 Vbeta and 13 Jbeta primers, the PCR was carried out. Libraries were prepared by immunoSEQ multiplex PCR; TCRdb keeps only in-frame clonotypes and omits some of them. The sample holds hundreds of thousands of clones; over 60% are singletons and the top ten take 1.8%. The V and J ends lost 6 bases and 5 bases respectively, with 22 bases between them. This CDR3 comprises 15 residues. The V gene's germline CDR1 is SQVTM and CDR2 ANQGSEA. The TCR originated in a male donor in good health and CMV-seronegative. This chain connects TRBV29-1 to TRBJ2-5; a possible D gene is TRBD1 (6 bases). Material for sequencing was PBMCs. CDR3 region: CSVLRDITLGETQYF. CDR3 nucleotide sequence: TGCAGCGTACTCCGGGACATCACTTTAGGGGAGACCCAGTACTTC.